This T cell receptor (beta chain) was found in a study of CD8 T cells in Susac syndrome (dated by TCRdb to between 2018 and 2021). Context from the whole study: Of the Susac syndrome patients who were sequenced, roughly 6 had clinically active disease and eight were in clinical remission. At the time of blood withdrawal, Susac syndrome patients were either therapy-naive, taking corticosteroids (with some also receiving IVIg), or on IVIg alone. Repertoire sequencing was used to test whether CD8+ T cell activation and differentiation in Susac syndrome was antigen driven. Results and caveats for the whole study, not just this receptor: In patients with Susac syndrome, the CD4+ T cell repertoire showed no detectable clonal expansion. The study acknowledged that relatively few individuals were included in the TCR sequencing and HLA analysis.

Sequences MNHEY (CDR1) and SVGAGI (CDR2) are obtained from the germline V gene. V loses 2 bases, J loses 3 bases, and the germline ends lie 12 bases apart. From the cysteine through the phenylalanine, the CDR3 covers 15 amino acids. The DNA shown is the 45-base CDR3, in frame from base 1. RNA was extracted using the RNeasy kit, and about 0.5 to 1 ug of the RNA was reverse transcribed with random hexamers. The immunoSEQ multiplex PCR assay, covering 54 Vbeta and 13 Jbeta segments, was used to amplify TCR beta CDR3 regions. PCR amplification bias was corrected by using a synthetic template baseline for primer optimization and computational correction. The source study handled its data this way. Reads were annotated to V, D and J genes according to IMGT and were analyzed with immunoSEQ Analyzer, with only productive sequences retained. Clonality was computed as one minus Shannon entropy normalized by log2 of the number of productive unique sequences. For each patient and control, public and private clones were evaluated among the 100 most prevalent clones. Clones were defined as Susac-specific when absent from the healthy and MS cohorts, from over 950 published viral clones and from other ImmuneACCESS disease sequences. The raw public data were reprocessed by TCRdb itself: fastp quality trimming at Q25, MiXCR clonotype calling, in-frame beta chains only. Merged by CDR3 protein, the rows form single entries marked with the most common genes and DNA. For this entry, the V and J calls and clone size follow TCRdb and not the study's own pipeline. The sample has around 230,000 distinct CDR3 sequences on record, almost 97% of them singletons. The ten largest make up 0.1% of the sample.

Concerning this clonotype itself: The clone's antigen remains unknown. Per-nucleotide qualities are absent, and no much larger clonotype sits a single base away.

High-throughput TCR beta sequencing profiled peripheral blood CD8+ and CD4+ T cells from healthy donors, Susac syndrome patients and multiple sclerosis patients. The Susac syndrome patients fulfilled recently defined diagnostic criteria for definite or probable disease. Bulk CD8+ and CD4+ T cells were purified by magnetic negative isolation, while CD8+ TEMRA cells were enriched using FACS. Blood was collected in EDTA tubes and processed within 24 hours, with PBMCs isolated through density gradient centrifugation. PBMCs intended for TCR sequencing were cryopreserved in liquid nitrogen and were subsequently thawed in a 37 degrees C water bath. The sorted or isolated CD4+, CD8+ and CD8+ TEMRA cells reached a purity of at least 90%.

The chain is assembled from TRBV6-5 and TRBJ2-3; TRBD2 is a possible D gene, resting on 5 matching bases. The clonotype originates from a human donor with Susac syndrome. The sequenced material came from CD4+ T cells from PBMCs. The bases are TGTGCCAGCAGTTACGACGGAAGAGGGACAGATACGCAGTATTTT. The resulting protein is CASSYDGRGTDTQYF.